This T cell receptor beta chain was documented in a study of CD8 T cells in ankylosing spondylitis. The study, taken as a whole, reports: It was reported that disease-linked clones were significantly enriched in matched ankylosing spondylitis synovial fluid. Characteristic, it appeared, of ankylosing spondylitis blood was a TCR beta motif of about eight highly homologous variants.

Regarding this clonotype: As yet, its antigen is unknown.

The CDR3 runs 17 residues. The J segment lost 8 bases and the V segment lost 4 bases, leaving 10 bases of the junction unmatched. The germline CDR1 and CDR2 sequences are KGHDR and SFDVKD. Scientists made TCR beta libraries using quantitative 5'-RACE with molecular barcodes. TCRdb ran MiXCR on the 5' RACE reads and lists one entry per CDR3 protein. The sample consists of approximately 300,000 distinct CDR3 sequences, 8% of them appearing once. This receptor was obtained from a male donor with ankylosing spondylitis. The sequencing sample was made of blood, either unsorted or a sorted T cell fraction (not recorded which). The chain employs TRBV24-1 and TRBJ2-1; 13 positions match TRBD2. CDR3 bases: TGTGCCACCAGTGACACAGGACTAGCGGGAGCCCCCGATGAGCAGTTCTTC. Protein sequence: CATSDTGLAGAPDEQFF.